The 12 T cell receptor beta chains below were found in one sample sequenced in a study of cytomegalovirus exposure and HLA in healthy donors (dated by TCRdb to the late 2010s). To prepare the library, the immunoSEQ multiplex PCR assay was applied. For the multiplex PCR, a mixture combining 60 forward primers for TCR Vbeta segments and 13 reverse primers for TCR Jbeta segments was used. Sourced from immuneACCESS, this table was stored by TCRdb with only in-frame sequences that have V and J called. A share of the clones is absent; for the studies checked, an unresolved V gene accounts for under half, and the remainder has no known explanation. This sample is represented by approximately 170,000 clones; approximately 81% of them were singletons. The ten largest clones capture around 1.5% of the sample. The sequenced sample was PBMCs. These receptors were collected from a male donor in good health and CMV-seronegative.

The chain joins TRBV13 to TRBJ2-7; 12 bases are a match to TRBD2. J gave up 7 bases and V 3 bases, and 10 bases lay outside the gene matches. Per germline, CDR1 PRHDT and CDR2 FYEKMQ (reference sequence). CDR3 length: 16 residues. The CDR3 DNA is TGTGCCAGCAGCTTTACCGGACTAGCGGGGTTGGAGGAGCAGTACTTC. It yields the protein CASSFTGLAGLEEQYF.

This clone was seen more than once but under ten times. The DNA for the CDR3 is TGTGCCAGCAGCTTAGGGACTAGCGGGGACAATGAGCAGTTCTTC. Amino acids: CASSLGTSGDNEQFF. The V gene is TRBV11-3, the J gene TRBJ2-1; 12 nucleotides line up with TRBD2. This CDR3 is 15 amino acids long. The V and J ends lost 1 base and 5 bases, in that order; junction bases with no gene match: 0. Germline CDR1 and CDR2: SGHNT and YENEEA.

V is TRBV6-6 and J is TRBJ2-7; TRBD2 aligns across 9 bases. Unmatched junction bases numbered 7, after V lost 7 bases and J lost 0 bases. The CDR3 totals 15 residues. Germline values: CDR1 MNHNY, CDR2 SVGAGI (reference sequence). This chain's CDR3 is CASTPSGTNSYEQYF. CDR3 DNA sequence: TGTGCCAGCACCCCTAGCGGGACCAACTCCTACGAGCAGTACTTC.

The chain uses TRBV11-3 and TRBJ2-1, with 10 bases matching TRBD1. There are 16 residues in the CDR3. CDR1 is SGHNT, CDR2 YENEEA, per germline. V shed 1 base and J 0 bases; nucleotides not matched to a gene: 0. The CDR3 nucleotides are TGTGCCAGCAGCTTAGGGACAGGGGGCTCCTACAATGAGCAGTTCTTC. As protein: CASSLGTGGSYNEQFF.

The chain joins TRBV5-1 to TRBJ1-1; D possibly corresponds to TRBD1 (5 bases). Trimming took off 0 bases at V and 0 bases at J, with 12 bases between the two ends. The CDR3 has 16 amino acids. Germline V CDR1 and CDR2: SGHRS, YFSETQ. The CDR3 loop reads CASSLVDGRVNTEAFF. In DNA form, the CDR3 reads TGCGCCAGCAGCTTGGTAGACGGCAGGGTGAACACTGAAGCTTTCTTT.

The chain carries TRBV9 and TRBJ2-5, with 10 bases matching TRBD2. The J call may be faulty, since TRBJ2-7 better matches the DNA end. Germline CDR1 is SGDLS and CDR2 is YYNGEE. CDR3 length equals 15 residues. DNA of the CDR3: TGTGCCAGCAGCGTAACGGTAGCGGGAGGTCACGAGCAGTACTTC. Protein: CASSVTVAGGHEQYF.

V is TRBV6-5 and J is TRBJ1-2, with a tentative D call TRBD1 (6 bases). The CDR3 sequence is 13 residues long. V was cut by 6 bases and J by 6 bases, with 14 bases left in between. Per germline, CDR1 MNHEY and CDR2 SVGAGI. DNA for the CDR3: TGTGCCAGCAGACTACATGGACAGAATGGCTACACCTTC. Encoded protein: CASRLHGQNGYTF.

This clone was counted only a few times. This chain joins TRBV7-9 and TRBJ1-1, with D tentatively TRBD1 (6 bases). Trimming took 5 bases from V and 1 from J, leaving 11 bases between them. CDR1 and CDR2 from the germline V gene are SEHNR and FQNEAQ (reference sequence). This CDR3 comprises 14 residues. CDR3: CASSRDTTNTEAFF. The CDR3 DNA reads TGTGCCAGCAGCCGGGACACGACGAACACTGAAGCTTTCTTT.

The chain employs TRBV27 and TRBJ2-5; D uncertain. Trimming stripped 5 bases from V and 1 base from J, with 11 bases between. CDR3 length: 14 amino acids. Germline assignment: CDR1 MNHEY and CDR2 SMNVEV (reference sequence). The CDR3, as DNA: TGTGCCAGCAGTCCCCCGGAGATCCAAGAGACCCAGTACTTC. It specifies CASSPPEIQETQYF.

The V call is TRBV30, the J call TRBJ1-3; a possible D gene is TRBD1 (6 bases). The CDR3 runs 14 residues. Germline CDR1 is GTSNPN and CDR2 is SVGIG (reference sequence). The germline V and J ends were trimmed by 4 bases and 1 base, with 11 bases remaining between them. CDR3 sequence (DNA): TGTGCCTGGAACCAAGGGGGTTCTGGAAACACCATATATTTT. Amino acid sequence: CAWNQGGSGNTIYF.

The chain has TRBV7-7 and TRBJ2-2, with D perhaps matching TRBD2 (5 bases). The germline V gene has CDR1 SSHAT and CDR2 FNYEAQ (reference sequence). This CDR3 comprises 15 residues. V shed 2 bases and J shed 6 bases, with 13 bases lying between them. CDR3 nucleotide sequence: TGTGCCAGCAGCTTATTACGGGATAGAGCCGGGGAGCTGTTTTTT. Translated: CASSLLRDRAGELFF.

This clone was recorded a few times. The genes are TRBV6-5 and TRBJ2-1; 8 nucleotides line up with TRBD1. V lost 5 bases, J lost 9 bases, and 9 bases stayed unmatched. The CDR3 sequence is 14 residues long. The germline CDR1 and CDR2 sequences are MNHEY and SVGAGI. The CDR3 protein is CASSQTQGAGEQFF. The CDR3 DNA sequence: TGTGCCAGCAGTCAAACCCAGGGGGCGGGTGAGCAGTTCTTC.